The rows below give T cell receptor beta chains drawn from one sample of a study of blood T cell repertoires in COVID-19. Sequencing was performed with immunoSEQ multiplex PCR; in TCRdb, only in-frame clones are kept and a portion is missing. Of over 150,000 clones listed, 70% to 90% are singletons. Sample: peripheral blood. Receptors were obtained from a woman aged 55-70 years with COVID-19, enrolled during active disease. Both conserved end residues are part of each CDR3. D genes are given only for firm matches. Clone size appears in some rows only: once, few, many, or a class for an expanded clone.

J: TRBJ1-1
size: NA
V: TRBV25-1
D: NA
CDR3: CASRKQGNTEAFF
DNA: TGTGCCAGCAGAAAACAGGGGAACACTGAAGCTTTCTTT

J: TRBJ2-1
size: NA
V: TRBV24-1
D: NA
CDR3: CATSTAEDRFDEQFF
DNA: TGTGCCACCAGTACAGCGGAAGATCGGTTCGATGAGCAGTTCTTC

J: TRBJ1-5
size: NA
V: TRBV19
D: NA
CDR3: CASSKTGFQPQHF
DNA: TGTGCCAGTAGTAAAACAGGGTTTCAGCCCCAGCATTTT

J: TRBJ1-1
size: NA
V: TRBV21-1
D: NA
CDR3: CASRKFPPVQTKAEAFF
DNA: TGTGCCAGCAGGAAATTCCCCCCCGTTCAGACAAAAGCTGAAGCTTTCTTT

J: TRBJ2-3
size: NA
V: TRBV9
D: TRBD2
CDR3: CASSVVAGETDTQYF
DNA: TGTGCCAGCAGCGTTGTAGCGGGAGAAACAGATACGCAGTATTTT

J: TRBJ2-7
size: NA
V: TRBV27
D: NA
CDR3: CASSQPMGRLNYEQYF
DNA: TGTGCCAGCAGCCAACCGATGGGGCGTTTGAACTACGAGCAGTACTTC

J: TRBJ2-5
size: NA
V: TRBV29-1
D: NA
CDR3: CSVENSETQYF
DNA: TGCAGCGTTGAGAACAGCGAGACCCAGTACTTC

J: TRBJ1-1
size: NA
V: TRBV5-1
D: TRBD1
CDR3: CASSLPPGGGTEAFF
DNA: TGCGCCAGCAGCTTGCCCCCAGGGGGCGGCACTGAAGCTTTCTTT

J: TRBJ1-1
size: NA
V: TRBV27
D: NA
CDR3: CASSWGGATEAFF
DNA: TGTGCCAGCAGCTGGGGGGGGGCCACTGAAGCTTTCTTT

J: TRBJ2-5
size: NA
V: TRBV3-1/TRBV3-2
D: NA
CDR3: CASSQDWVAKTQYF
DNA: TGTGCCAGCAGCCAAGATTGGGTAGCGAAGACCCAGTACTTC

J: TRBJ1-2
size: NA
V: TRBV5-1
D: TRBD1
CDR3: CASSTNRPGQKYGYTF
DNA: TGCGCCAGCAGCACCAACCGACCGGGACAGAAATATGGCTACACCTTC

J: TRBJ1-5
size: NA
V: TRBV19
D: NA
CDR3: CASSIEGTINQPQHF
DNA: TGTGCCAGTAGTATAGAGGGGACAATTAATCAGCCCCAGCATTTT

J: TRBJ1-2
size: NA
V: TRBV21-1
D: NA
CDR3: CASTPGGGVIYGYTF
DNA: TGTGCCAGCACCCCCGGGGGGGGCGTTATCTATGGCTACACCTTC

J: TRBJ1-2
size: NA
V: TRBV10-1
D: TRBD1
CDR3: CATSSGTDYGYTF
DNA: TGCGCCACCTCATCCGGGACAGACTATGGCTACACCTTC

J: TRBJ1-2
size: few
V: TRBV19
D: NA
CDR3: CASSFGEYGYTF
DNA: TGTGCCAGTAGTTTCGGGGAATACGGCTACACCTTC

J: TRBJ2-7
size: NA
V: TRBV7-8
D: TRBD1
CDR3: CASSLEGGAREQYF
DNA: TGTGCCAGCAGCTTAGAAGGGGGCGCGAGAGAGCAGTACTTC

J: TRBJ2-3
size: NA
V: TRBV12-5
D: NA
CDR3: CASGLGGSRVGDTQYF
DNA: TGTGCTAGTGGCCTGGGGGGATCGAGGGTCGGAGATACGCAGTATTTT